Below, one TCR beta chain is given with its context. Its antigen is unidentified. TCRdb called the 5' RACE reads again in MiXCR, with one record for every CDR3 protein. The table has about 340,000 distinct CDR3 sequences, around 20% seen once. The data derive from a study of T-cell memory formation after mild COVID-19. Findings and caveats of the study: Cross-reactive memory appears to have joined, as suggested by some responding clones showing up in pre-infection memory. While clones contracting from day 15 to 85 were balanced between CD4 and CD8, later expanders leaned CD4+.

Looked up from germline, CDR1 is SGHRS and CDR2 is YFSETQ. The CDR3 has 17 residues. V lost 5 bases and J lost 0, with 15 bases in between. The chain recombines TRBV5-1 with TRBJ2-6; weak D call: TRBD2 (5 bases). The sequence derives from a man younger than 35 who had mild COVID-19 (a few samples of this study predate the infection). Cell type and time point are not known. The sequencing sample was made of PBMCs or a T cell subset sorted from them (not recorded which). The CDR3 sequence: CASRLDISSSGANVLTF. The CDR3 region has the DNA TGCGCCAGCAGACTAGACATCTCCTCCTCTGGGGCCAACGTCCTGACTTTC. Full variable domain (missing parts from reference TRBV5-1 and TRBJ2-6): KAGVTQTPRYLIKTRGQQVTLSCSPISGHRSVSWYQQTPGQGLQFLFEYFSETQRNKGNFPGRFSGRQFSNSRSEMNVSTLELGDSALYLCASRLDISSSGANVLTFGAGSRLTVL.